What follows are 5 T cell receptor beta chains derived from one specimen sequenced in a study of CD8+CD57+ T cells in acquired aplastic anemia. The template used for profiling TCR beta VDJ and CDR3 was genomic DNA. TCRdb fed the reads into MiXCR, producing one record per CDR3 protein. The sample shows 200,000 to 250,000 distinct CDR3 sequences, 30% to 40% of them seen only once. The sample consisted of sorted CD4+, CD8+, or CD8+CD57+ T cells (not recorded which) from PBMCs. These receptors all stem from a human donor in good health, serving as a control.

In the case of this clonotype: A much larger clone differs by one base, so this may be a read error. Here the CDR3 DNA reads TGCGCCAGCAGCTTACTAGCGGGAGACACCGGGGAGCTGTTTTTT. This encodes CASSLLAGDTGELFF. The chain joins TRBV5-1 to TRBJ2-2; 11 bases agree with TRBD2. This CDR3 is built from 15 residues. Germline values: CDR1 SGHRS, CDR2 YFSETQ. V gave up 2 bases and J gave up 3 bases; unmatched junction bases: 0.

This chain joins TRBV19 and TRBJ1-1, with 7 bases that match TRBD1. The germline CDR1 and CDR2 sequences are LNHDA and SQIVND (reference sequence). The CDR3 contains 16 residues. The V and J ends lost 5 bases and 0 bases, in that order; junction bases with no gene match: 9. This chain's CDR3 is CASSPSQGDMNTEAFF. CDR3 bases: TGTGCCAGTAGTCCATCCCAGGGGGACATGAACACTGAAGCTTTCTTT. Complete variable domain (other parts from reference TRBV19 and TRBJ1-1): DGGITQSPKYLFRKEGQNVTLSCEQNLNHDAMYWYRQDPGQGLRLIYYSQIVNDFQKGDIAEGYSVSREKKESFPLTVTSAQKNPTAFYLCASSPSQGDMNTEAFFGQGTRLTVV.

This chain connects TRBV29-1 to TRBJ2-5; D might be TRBD2 (6 bases). In germline, CDR1 is SQVTM, CDR2 ANQGSEA. Trimming removed 1 base at V and 3 bases at J, with 9 bases between. The CDR3 spans 13 residues. This CDR3 is CSVEGGVKETQYF. The CDR3 DNA sequence: TGCAGCGTTGAAGGCGGGGTGAAAGAGACCCAGTACTTC.

This clonotype has only a few counts. The rearrangement joins TRBV30 to TRBJ2-7, with TRBD1 matching 10 bases. The CDR3 spans 14 residues. V lost 3 bases, J lost 6 bases, and 8 bases stayed unmatched. Germline CDR1 GTSNPN, CDR2 SVGIG (reference sequence). The CDR3, as DNA: TGTGCCTGGAGCCGGACAGGGGGACTTGGCGAGCAGTACTTC. It translates to CAWSRTGGLGEQYF. Full variable domain (rest looked up from reference TRBV30 and TRBJ2-7): SQTIHQWPATLVQPVGSPLSLECTVEGTSNPNLYWYRQAAGRGLQLLFYSVGIGQISSEVPQNLSASRPQDRQFILSSKKLLLSDSGFYLCAWSRTGGLGEQYFGPGTRLTVT.

This rearrangement joins TRBV12-3 or TRBV12-4 to TRBJ2-4; TRBD1 is a possible D gene (6 bases). Trimming removed 5 bases from V and 7 bases from J, with 18 bases in between. The length of the CDR3 is 15 residues. CDR3 in amino acids: CASSLKQGQDNIQYF. The CDR3 nucleotides read TGTGCCAGCAGTCTTAAACAGGGACAAGACAACATTCAGTACTTC.